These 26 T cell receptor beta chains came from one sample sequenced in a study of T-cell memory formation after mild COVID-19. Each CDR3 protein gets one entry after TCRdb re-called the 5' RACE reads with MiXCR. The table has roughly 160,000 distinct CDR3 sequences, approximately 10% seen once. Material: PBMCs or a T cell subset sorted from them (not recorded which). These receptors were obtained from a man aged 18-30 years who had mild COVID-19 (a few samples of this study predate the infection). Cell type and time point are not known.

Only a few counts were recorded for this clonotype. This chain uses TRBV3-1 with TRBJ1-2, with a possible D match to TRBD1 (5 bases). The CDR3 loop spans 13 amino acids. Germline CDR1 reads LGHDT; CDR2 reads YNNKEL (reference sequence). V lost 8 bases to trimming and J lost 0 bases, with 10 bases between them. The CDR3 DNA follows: TGTGCCAGCGGACATCTCGCTAACTATGGCTACACCTTC. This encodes CASGHLANYGYTF. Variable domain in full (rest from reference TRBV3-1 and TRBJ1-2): DTAVSQTPKYLVTQMGNDKSIKCEQNLGHDTMYWYKQDSKKFLKIMFSYNNKELIINETVPNRFSPKSPDKAHLNLHINSLELGDSAVYFCASGHLANYGYTFGSGTRLTVV.

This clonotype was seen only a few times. Written as DNA, the CDR3 is TGTGCCAGCAGTTACCGTGGGGGGCAGTCCCTTGGCTACACCTTC. Translated, it gives CASSYRGGQSLGYTF. The chain has TRBV6-5 and TRBJ1-2; tentatively, D is TRBD1 (6 bases). Germline V gene data show CDR1 as MNHEY and CDR2 as SVGAGI. The CDR3 contains 15 residues. Trimming took 2 bases from V and 7 from J, leaving 17 bases between them.

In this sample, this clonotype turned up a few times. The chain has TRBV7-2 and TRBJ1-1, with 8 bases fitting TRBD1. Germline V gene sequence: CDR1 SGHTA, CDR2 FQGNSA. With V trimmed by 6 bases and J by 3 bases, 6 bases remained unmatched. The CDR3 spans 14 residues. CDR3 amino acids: CASRKTGADTEAFF. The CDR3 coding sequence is TGTGCCAGCAGAAAGACAGGGGCAGACACTGAAGCTTTCTTT.

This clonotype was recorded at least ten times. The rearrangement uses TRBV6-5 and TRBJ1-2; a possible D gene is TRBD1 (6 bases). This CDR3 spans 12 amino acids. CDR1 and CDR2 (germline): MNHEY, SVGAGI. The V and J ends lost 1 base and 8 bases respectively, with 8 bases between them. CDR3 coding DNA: TGTGCCAGCAGTTACTTGGGGGCCGGCTACACCTTC. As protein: CASSYLGAGYTF.

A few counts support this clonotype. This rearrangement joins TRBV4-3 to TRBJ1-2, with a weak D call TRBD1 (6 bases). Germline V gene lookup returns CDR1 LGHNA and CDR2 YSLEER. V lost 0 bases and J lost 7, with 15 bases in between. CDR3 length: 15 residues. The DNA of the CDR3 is TGCGCCAGCAGCCAAGAACATTTAAACAGGGCTGGCTACACCTTC. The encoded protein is CASSQEHLNRAGYTF.

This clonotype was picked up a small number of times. DNA for the CDR3: TGTGCCAGCAGCTTTGGGACCGGGGAGCTGTTTTTT. Its protein product is CASSFGTGELFF. The chain employs TRBV7-2 and TRBJ2-2; D not resolved. The length of the CDR3 is 12 residues. Trimming removed 3 bases from V and 5 bases from J, with 4 bases in between. CDR1 and CDR2 (germline): SGHTA, FQGNSA.

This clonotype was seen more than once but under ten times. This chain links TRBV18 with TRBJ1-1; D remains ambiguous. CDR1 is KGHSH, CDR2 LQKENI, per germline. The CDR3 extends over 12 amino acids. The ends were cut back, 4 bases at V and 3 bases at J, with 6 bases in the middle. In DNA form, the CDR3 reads TGTGCCAGCTCACGGGAGGACACTGAAGCTTTCTTT. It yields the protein CASSREDTEAFF.

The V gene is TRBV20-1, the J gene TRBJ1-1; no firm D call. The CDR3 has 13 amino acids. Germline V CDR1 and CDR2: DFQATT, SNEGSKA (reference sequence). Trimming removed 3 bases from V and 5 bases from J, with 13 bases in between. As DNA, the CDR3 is TGCAGTGCTAGGCTAGTTGGAGGAACTGAAGCTTTCTTT. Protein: CSARLVGGTEAFF.

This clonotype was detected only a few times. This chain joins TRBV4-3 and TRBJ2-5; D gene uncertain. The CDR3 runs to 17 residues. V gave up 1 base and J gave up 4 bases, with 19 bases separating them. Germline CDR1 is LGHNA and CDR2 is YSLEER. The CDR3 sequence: CASSQGAFGQNSETQYF. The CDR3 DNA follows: TGCGCCAGCAGCCAAGGGGCATTCGGGCAAAACTCAGAGACCCAGTACTTC.

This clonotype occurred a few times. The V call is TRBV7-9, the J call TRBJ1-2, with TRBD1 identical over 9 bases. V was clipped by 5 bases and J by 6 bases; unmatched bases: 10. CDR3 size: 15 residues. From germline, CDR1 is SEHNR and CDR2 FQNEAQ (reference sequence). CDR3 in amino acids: CASSVTGGPWDGYTF. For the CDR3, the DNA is TGTGCCAGCAGCGTCACAGGGGGCCCCTGGGATGGCTACACCTTC. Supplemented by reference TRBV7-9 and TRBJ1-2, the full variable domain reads DTGVSQNPRHKITKRGQNVTFRCDPISEHNRLYWYRQTLGQGPEFLTYFQNEAQLEKSRLLSDRFSAERPKGSFSTLEIQRTEQGDSAMYLCASSVTGGPWDGYTFGSGTRLTVV.

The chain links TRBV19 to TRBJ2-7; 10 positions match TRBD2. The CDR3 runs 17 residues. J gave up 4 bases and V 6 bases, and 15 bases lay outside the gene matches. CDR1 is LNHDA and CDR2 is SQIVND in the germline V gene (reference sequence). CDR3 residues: CASSRGTAGTSAYEQYF. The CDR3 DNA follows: TGTGCCAGTAGCCGAGGGACTGCTGGGACTAGCGCGTACGAGCAGTACTTC.

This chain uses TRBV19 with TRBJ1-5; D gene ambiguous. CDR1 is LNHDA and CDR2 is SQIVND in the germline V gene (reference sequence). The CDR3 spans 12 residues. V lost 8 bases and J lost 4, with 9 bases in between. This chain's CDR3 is CASEAQNQPQHF. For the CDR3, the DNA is TGTGCCAGTGAGGCGCAAAATCAGCCCCAGCATTTT.

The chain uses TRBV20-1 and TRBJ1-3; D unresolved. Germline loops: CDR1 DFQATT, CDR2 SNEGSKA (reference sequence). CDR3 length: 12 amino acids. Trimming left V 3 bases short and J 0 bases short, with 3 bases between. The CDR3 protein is CSASTSGNTIYF. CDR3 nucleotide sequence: TGCAGTGCTAGTACCTCTGGAAACACCATATATTTT.

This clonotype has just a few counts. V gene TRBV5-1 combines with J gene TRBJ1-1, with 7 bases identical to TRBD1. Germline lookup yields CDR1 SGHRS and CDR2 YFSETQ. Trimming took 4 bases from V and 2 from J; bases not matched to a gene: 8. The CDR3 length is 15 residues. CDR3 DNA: TGCGCCAGCAGCGAGGGGACAGCCTCAAACACTGAAGCTTTCTTT. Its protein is CASSEGTASNTEAFF. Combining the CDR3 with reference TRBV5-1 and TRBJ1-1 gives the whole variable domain KAGVTQTPRYLIKTRGQQVTLSCSPISGHRSVSWYQQTPGQGLQFLFEYFSETQRNKGNFPGRFSGRQFSNSRSEMNVSTLELGDSALYLCASSEGTASNTEAFFGQGTRLTVV.

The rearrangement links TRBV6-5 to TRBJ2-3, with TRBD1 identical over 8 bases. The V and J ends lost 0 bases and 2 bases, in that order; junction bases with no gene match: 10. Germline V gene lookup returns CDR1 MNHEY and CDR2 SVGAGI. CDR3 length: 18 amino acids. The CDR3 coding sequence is TGTGCCAGCAGTTACTCGTTTATCCGGACAGGGAACACAGATACGCAGTATTTT. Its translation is CASSYSFIRTGNTDTQYF.

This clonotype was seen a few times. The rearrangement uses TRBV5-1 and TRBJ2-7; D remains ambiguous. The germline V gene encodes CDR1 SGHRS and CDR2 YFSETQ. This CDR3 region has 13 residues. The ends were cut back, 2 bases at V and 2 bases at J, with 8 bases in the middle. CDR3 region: CASSLGPTYEQYV. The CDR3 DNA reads TGCGCCAGCAGCTTAGGACCGACCTACGAGCAGTACGTC.

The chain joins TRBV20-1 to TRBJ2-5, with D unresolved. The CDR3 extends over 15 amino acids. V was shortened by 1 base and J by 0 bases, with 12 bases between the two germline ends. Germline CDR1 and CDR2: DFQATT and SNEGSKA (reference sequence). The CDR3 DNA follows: TGCAGTGCTAGAGGGCCAGTTCCACACCAAGAGACCCAGTACTTC. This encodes CSARGPVPHQETQYF.

The CDR3 region has the DNA TGTGCCAGCAGCTTCGGGCTAAGTATAGAGACCCAGTACTTC. Residues: CASSFGLSIETQYF. The rearrangement joins TRBV11-2 to TRBJ2-5; D is unresolved. With 3 bases removed from V and 4 bases from J, the gap between germline ends came to 12 bases. Germline loops: CDR1 SGHAT, CDR2 FQNNGV. The CDR3 has 14 amino acids.

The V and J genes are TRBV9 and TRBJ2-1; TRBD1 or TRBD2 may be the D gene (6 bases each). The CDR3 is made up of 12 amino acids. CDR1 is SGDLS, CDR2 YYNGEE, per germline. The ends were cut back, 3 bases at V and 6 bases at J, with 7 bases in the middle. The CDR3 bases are TGTGCCAGCAGCGCGGGGGCCAATGAGCAGTTCTTC. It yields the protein CASSAGANEQFF. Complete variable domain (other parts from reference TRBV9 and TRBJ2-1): DSGVTQTPKHLITATGQRVTLRCSPRSGDLSVYWYQQSLDQGLQFLIQYYNGEERAKGNILERFSAQQFPDLHSELNLSSLELGDSALYFCASSAGANEQFFGPGTRLTVL.

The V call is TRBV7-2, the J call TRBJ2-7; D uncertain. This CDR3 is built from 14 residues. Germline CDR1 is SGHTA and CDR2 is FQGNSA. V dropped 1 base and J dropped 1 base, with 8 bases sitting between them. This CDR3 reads CASSLGAGSYEQYV. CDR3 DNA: TGTGCCAGCAGCTTAGGGGCAGGATCCTACGAGCAGTACGTC.

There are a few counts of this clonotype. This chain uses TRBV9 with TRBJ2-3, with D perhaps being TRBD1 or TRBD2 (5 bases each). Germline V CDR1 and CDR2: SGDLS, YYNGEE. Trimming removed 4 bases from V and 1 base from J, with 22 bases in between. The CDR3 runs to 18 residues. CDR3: CASSKPGTHNAGTDTQYF. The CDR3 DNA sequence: TGTGCCAGCAGCAAACCCGGGACCCACAACGCGGGCACAGATACGCAGTATTTT.

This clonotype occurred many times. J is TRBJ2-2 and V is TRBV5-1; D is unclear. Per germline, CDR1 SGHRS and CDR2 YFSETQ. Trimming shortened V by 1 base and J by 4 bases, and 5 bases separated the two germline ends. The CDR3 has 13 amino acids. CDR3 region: CASSLPPTGELFF. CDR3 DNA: TGCGCCAGCAGCTTGCCCCCCACCGGGGAGCTGTTTTTT.

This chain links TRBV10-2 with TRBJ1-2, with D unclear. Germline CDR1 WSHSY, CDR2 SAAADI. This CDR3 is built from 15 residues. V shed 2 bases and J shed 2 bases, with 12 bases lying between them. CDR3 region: CASSEPPGGNYGYTF. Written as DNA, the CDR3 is TGCGCCAGCAGTGAGCCCCCTGGTGGGAACTATGGCTACACCTTC.

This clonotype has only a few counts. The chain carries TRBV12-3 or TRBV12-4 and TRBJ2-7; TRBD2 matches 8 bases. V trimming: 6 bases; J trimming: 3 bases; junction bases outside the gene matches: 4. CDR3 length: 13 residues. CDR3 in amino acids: CASRDTSGYEQYF. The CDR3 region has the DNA TGTGCCAGCAGGGATACTAGCGGCTACGAGCAGTACTTC.

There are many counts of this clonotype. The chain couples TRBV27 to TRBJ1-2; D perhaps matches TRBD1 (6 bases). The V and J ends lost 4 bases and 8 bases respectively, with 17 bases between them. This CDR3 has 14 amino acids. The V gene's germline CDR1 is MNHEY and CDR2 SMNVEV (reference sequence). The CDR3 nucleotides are TGTGCCAGCAGTTCCCAGGGGATAGGTCAGGGCTACACCTTC. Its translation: CASSSQGIGQGYTF.

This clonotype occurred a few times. In DNA, the CDR3 is TGCAGTGCTAGGGTACGGACAGGCTACGAGCAGTACTTC. It codes for CSARVRTGYEQYF. The genes are TRBV20-1 and TRBJ2-7; 7 bases line up with TRBD1. The CDR3 contains 13 residues. V shed 3 bases and J 3 bases; nucleotides not matched to a gene: 5. CDR1 DFQATT and CDR2 SNEGSKA come from the germline V gene (reference sequence).